The present T cell receptor beta chain was sequenced within a study of T cells expressing NK-cell markers. TCRdb re-called the 5' RACE reads and shows each CDR3 protein once, DNA omitted. The sample totals 350,000 to 400,000 distinct CDR3 sequences; its top ten clones hold about 10%. Germline V gives CDR1 SGHTA, CDR2 FQGNSA. The CDR3 has 19 residues. The chain links TRBV7-2 to TRBJ2-1; the TRBD1 assignment by TCRdb is unverifiable without DNA. The TCR comes from a woman in her 50s in good health. The sample was blood T cells: a sorted CD56 or NKG2C T cell subset, CD4+ or CD8+ T cells, or bulk PBMC T cells (not recorded which). This CDR3 is CASSLYSYPGTGIHNEQFF.